This T cell receptor beta chain was found in a study of cytomegalovirus exposure and HLA in healthy donors. Study-wide results and limits: Sequencing depth across donors, presence/absence analyses assumed, was roughly uniform.

These donors counted as nominally healthy when sampled, but unrecorded immune exposures were likely. The PCR made use of 60 Vbeta and 13 Jbeta primers. TCRdb keeps only in-frame clones here, not all; method: immunoSEQ multiplex PCR. The data contain roughly 99,000 clones, 82% of them seen just once; the ten biggest clones take up roughly 2.5%. Turning to this clone: As yet, its antigen is unknown.

The TCR originated in a man aged 25-45 years in good health and CMV-seropositive. Sequencing used PBMCs.

CDR3 in amino acids: CASSLADTQYF. The CDR3 DNA sequence: TGTGCCAGCAGTTTAGCAGATACGCAGTATTTT. This sequence joins TRBV2 and TRBJ2-3; D is unclear. Germline assignment: CDR1 SNHLY and CDR2 FYNNEI. The CDR3 covers 11 residues. The V end was cut by 5 bases, the J end by 4 bases, with 4 bases between.